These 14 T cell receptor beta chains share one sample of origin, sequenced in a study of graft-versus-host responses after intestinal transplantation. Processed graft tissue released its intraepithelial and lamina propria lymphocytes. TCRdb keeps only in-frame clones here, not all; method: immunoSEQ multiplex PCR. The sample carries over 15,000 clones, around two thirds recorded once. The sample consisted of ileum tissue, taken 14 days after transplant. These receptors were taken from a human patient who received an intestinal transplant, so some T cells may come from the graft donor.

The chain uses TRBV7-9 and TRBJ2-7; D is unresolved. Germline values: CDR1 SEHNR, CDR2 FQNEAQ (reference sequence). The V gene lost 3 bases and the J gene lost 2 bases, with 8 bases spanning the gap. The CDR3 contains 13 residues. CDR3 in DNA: TGTGCCAGCAGCTTTCAAGGAACCTACGAGCAGTACTTC. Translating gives CASSFQGTYEQYF.

CDR3 sequence: CASSFSGTGRGNIQYF. For the CDR3, the DNA is TGCGCCAGCAGCTTTTCCGGGACAGGGAGGGGGAACATTCAGTACTTC. The chain combines TRBV5-1 with TRBJ2-4, with 9 bases matching TRBD1. The CDR3 length is 16 residues. J gave up 7 bases and V 2 bases, and 10 bases lay outside the gene matches. Germline V CDR1 and CDR2: SGHRS, YFSETQ.

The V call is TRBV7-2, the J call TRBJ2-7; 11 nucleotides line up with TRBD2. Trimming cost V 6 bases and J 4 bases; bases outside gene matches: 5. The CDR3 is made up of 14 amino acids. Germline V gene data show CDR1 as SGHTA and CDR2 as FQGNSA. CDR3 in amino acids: CASSRTSGSYEQYF. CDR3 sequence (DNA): TGTGCCAGCAGTCGAACTAGCGGGAGTTACGAGCAGTACTTC.

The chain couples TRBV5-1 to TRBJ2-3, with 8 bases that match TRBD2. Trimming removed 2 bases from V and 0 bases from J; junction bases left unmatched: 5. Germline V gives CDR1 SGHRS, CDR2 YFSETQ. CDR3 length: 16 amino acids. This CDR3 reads CASSFGLASSTDTQYF. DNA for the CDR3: TGCGCCAGCAGCTTCGGACTAGCCTCTAGCACAGATACGCAGTATTTT. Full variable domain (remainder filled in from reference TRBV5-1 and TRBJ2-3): KAGVTQTPRYLIKTRGQQVTLSCSPISGHRSVSWYQQTPGQGLQFLFEYFSETQRNKGNFPGRFSGRQFSNSRSEMNVSTLELGDSALYLCASSFGLASSTDTQYFGPGTRLTVL.

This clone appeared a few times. The DNA of the CDR3 is TGTGCCAGCAGTTTCATAGGGGTTCTTGGCTACACCTTC. Translation gives CASSFIGVLGYTF. The rearrangement links TRBV27 to TRBJ1-2, with a possible D match to TRBD1 (5 bases). This CDR3 comprises 13 residues. V shed 3 bases and J shed 7 bases, with 12 bases lying between them. Germline values: CDR1 MNHEY, CDR2 SMNVEV (reference sequence).

CDR3: CASSLSMTGGDTQYF. The CDR3 nucleotides read TGTGCCAGCAGTTTAAGTATGACAGGGGGGGATACGCAGTATTTT. This sequence joins TRBV27 and TRBJ2-3; the match to TRBD1 covers 9 bases. There are 15 residues in the CDR3. The junction had 6 bases not matched to a gene; V was cut back by 2 bases and J by 6 bases. Germline V gene data show CDR1 as MNHEY and CDR2 as SMNVEV (reference sequence).

CDR3 sequence: CASSPGTGYLIEQFF. In nucleotides, the CDR3 is TGTGCCAGTAGCCCCGGGACAGGGTACCTAATTGAGCAGTTCTTC. The chain carries TRBV19 and TRBJ2-1; TRBD1 aligns across 9 bases. The CDR3 loop spans 15 amino acids. Germline V lookup: CDR1 LNHDA, CDR2 SQIVND (reference sequence). V shed 6 bases, J shed 9 bases, and the junction held 12 bases outside the gene matches. Looking up the rest from reference TRBV19 and TRBJ2-1 gives the full variable domain: DGGITQSPKYLFRKEGQNVTLSCEQNLNHDAMYWYRQDPGQGLRLIYYSQIVNDFQKGDIAEGYSVSREKKESFPLTVTSAQKNPTAFYLCASSPGTGYLIEQFFGPGTRLTVL.

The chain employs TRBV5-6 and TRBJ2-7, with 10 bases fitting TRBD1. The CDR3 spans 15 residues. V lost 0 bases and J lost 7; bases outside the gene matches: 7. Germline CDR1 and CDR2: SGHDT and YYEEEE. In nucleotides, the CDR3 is TGTGCCAGCAGCTTGGCCGGGACAGGGGTCTGGGAGCAGTACTTC. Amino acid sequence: CASSLAGTGVWEQYF.

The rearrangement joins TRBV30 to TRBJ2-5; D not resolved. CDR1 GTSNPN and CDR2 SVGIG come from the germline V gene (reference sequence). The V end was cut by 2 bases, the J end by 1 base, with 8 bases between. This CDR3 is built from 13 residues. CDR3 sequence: CAWSLQFQETQYF. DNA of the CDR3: TGTGCCTGGAGTCTCCAGTTCCAAGAGACCCAGTACTTC.

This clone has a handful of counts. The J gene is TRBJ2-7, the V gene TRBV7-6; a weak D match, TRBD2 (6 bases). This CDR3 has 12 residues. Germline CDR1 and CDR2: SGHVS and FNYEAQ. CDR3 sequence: CVMRGPPYEQYF. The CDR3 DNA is TGTGTCATGCGGGGTCCTCCCTACGAGCAGTACTTC.

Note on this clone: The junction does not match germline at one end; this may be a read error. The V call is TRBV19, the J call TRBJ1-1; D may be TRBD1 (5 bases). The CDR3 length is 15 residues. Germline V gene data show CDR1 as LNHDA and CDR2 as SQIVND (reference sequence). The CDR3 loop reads CASSIGYGQNTEAFF. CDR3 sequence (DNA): TGTGCCAGTAGCATAGGCTATGGACAGAACACTGAAGCTTTCTTT. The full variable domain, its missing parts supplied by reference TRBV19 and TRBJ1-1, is DGGITQSPKYLFRKEGQNVTLSCEQNLNHDAMYWYRQDPGQGLRLIYYSQIVNDFQKGDIAEGYSVSREKKESFPLTVTSAQKNPTAFYLCASSIGYGQNTEAFFGQGTRLTVV.

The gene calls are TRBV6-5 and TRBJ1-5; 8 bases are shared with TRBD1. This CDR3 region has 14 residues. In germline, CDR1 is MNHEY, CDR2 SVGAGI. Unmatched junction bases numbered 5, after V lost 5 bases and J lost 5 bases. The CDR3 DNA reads TGTGCCAGCAGTGGACAGGGTAGGGATCAGCCCCAGCATTTT. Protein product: CASSGQGRDQPQHF.

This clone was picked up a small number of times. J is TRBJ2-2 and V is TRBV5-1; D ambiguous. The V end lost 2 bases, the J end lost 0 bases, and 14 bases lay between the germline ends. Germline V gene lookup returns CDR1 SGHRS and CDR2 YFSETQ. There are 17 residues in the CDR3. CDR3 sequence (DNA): TGCGCCAGCAGCTTTGGCAGGCAAAGCACGAACACCGGGGAGCTGTTTTTT. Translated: CASSFGRQSTNTGELFF.

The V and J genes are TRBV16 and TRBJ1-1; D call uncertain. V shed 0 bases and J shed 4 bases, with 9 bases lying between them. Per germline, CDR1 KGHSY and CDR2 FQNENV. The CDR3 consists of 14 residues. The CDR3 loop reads CASSQSGMGTEAFF. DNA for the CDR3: TGTGCCAGCAGCCAATCCGGGATGGGCACTGAAGCTTTCTTT.